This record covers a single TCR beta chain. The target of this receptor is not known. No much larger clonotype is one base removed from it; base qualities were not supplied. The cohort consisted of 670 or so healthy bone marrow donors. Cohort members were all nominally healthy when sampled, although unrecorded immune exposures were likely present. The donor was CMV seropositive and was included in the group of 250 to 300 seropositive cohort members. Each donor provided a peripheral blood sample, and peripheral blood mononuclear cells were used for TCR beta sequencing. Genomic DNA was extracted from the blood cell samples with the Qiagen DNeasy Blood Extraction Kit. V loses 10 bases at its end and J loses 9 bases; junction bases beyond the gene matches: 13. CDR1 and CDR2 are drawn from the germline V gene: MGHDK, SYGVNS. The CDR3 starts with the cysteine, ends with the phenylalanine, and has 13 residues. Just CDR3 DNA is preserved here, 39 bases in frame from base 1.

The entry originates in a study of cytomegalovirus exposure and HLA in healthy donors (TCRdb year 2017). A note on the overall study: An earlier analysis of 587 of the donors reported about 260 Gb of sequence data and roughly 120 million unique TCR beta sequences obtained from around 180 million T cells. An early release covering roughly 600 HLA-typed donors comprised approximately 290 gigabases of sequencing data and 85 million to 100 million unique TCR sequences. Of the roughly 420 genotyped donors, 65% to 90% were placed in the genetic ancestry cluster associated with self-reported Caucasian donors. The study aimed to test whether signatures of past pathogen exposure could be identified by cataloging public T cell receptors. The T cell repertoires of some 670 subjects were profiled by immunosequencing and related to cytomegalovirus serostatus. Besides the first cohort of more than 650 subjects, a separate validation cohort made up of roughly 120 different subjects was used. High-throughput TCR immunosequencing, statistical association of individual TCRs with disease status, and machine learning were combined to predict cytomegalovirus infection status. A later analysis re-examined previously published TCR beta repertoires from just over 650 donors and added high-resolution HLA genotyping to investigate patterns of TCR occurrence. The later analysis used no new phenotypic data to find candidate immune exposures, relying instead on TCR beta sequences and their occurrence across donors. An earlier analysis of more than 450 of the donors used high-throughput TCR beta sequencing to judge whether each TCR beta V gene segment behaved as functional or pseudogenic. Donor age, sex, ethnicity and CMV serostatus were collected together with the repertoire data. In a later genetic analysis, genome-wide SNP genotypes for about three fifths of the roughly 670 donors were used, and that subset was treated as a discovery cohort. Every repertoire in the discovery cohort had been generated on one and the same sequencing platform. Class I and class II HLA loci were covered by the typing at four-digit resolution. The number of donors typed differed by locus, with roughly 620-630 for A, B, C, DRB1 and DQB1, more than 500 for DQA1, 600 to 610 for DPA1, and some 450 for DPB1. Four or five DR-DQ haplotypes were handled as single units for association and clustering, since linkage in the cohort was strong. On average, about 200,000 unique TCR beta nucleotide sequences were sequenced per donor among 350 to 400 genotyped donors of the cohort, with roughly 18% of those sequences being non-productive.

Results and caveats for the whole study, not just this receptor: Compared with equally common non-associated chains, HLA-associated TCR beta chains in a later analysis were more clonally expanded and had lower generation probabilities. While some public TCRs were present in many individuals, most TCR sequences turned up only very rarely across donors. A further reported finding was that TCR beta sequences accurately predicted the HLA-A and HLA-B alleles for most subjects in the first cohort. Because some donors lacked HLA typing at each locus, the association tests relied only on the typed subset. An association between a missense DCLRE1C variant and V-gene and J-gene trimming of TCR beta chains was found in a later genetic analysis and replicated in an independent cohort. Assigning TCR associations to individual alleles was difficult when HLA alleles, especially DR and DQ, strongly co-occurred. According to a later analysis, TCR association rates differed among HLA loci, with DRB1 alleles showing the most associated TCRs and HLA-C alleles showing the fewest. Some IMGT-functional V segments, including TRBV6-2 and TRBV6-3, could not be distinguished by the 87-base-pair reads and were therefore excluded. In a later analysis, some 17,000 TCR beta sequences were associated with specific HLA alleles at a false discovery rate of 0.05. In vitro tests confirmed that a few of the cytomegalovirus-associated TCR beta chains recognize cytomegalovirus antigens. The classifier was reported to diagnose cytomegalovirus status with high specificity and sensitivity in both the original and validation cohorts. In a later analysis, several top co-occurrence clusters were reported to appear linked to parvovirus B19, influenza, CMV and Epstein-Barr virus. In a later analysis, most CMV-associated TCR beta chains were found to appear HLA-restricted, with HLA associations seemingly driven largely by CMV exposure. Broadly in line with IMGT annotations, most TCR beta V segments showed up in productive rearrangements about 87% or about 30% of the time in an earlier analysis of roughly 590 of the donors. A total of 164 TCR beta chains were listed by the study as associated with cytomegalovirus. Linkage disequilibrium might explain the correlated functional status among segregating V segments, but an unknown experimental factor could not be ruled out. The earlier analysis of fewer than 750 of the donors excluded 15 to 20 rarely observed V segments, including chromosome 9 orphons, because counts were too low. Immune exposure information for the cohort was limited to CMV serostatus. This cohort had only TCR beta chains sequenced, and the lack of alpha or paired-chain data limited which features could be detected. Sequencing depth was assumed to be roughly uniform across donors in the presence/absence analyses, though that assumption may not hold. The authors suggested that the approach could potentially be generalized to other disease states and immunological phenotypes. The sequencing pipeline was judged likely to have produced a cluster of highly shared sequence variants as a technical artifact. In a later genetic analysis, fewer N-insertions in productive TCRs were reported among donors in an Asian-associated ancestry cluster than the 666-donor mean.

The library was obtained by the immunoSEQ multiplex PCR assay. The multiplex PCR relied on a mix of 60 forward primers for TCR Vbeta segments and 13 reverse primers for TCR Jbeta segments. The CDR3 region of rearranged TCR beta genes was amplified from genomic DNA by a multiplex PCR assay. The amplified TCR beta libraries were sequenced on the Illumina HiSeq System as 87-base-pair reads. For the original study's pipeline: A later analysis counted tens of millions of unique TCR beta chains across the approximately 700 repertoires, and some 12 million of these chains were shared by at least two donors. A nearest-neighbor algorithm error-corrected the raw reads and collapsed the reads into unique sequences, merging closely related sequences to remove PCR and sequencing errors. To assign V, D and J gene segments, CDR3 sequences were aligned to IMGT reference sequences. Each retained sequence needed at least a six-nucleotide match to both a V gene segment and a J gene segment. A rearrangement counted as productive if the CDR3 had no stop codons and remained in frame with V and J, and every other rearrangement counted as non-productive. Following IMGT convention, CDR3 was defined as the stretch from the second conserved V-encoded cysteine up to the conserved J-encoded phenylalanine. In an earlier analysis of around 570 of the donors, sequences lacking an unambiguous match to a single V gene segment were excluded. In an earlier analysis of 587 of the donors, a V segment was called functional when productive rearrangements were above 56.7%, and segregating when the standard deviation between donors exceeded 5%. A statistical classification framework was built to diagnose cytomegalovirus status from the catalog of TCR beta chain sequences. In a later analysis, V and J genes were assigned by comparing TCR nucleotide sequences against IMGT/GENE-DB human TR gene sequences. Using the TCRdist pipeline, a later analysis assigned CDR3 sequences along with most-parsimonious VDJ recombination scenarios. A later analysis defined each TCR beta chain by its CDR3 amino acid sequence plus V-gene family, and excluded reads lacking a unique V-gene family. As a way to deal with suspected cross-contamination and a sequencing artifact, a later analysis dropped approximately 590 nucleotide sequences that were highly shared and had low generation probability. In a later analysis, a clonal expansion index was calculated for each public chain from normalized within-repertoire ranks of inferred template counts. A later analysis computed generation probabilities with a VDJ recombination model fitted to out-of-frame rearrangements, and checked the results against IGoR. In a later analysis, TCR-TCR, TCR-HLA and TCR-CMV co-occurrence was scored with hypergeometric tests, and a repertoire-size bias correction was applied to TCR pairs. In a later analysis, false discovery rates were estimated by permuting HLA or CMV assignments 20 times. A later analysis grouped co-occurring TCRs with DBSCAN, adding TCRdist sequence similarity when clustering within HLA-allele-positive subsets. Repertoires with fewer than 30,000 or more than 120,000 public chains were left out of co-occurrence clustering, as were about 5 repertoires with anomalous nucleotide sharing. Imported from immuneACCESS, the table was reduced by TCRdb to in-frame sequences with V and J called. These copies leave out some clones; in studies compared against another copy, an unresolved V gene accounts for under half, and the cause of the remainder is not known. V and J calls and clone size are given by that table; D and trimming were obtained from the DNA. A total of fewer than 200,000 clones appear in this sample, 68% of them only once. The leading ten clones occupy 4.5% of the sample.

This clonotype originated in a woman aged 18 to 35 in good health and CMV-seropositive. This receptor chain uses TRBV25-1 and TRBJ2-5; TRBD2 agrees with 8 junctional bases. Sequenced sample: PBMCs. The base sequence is TGTGCCATAGCGGGGCCAAAAGGGTTGGCCCAGTACTTC. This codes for CAIAGPKGLAQYF.